The 5 T cell receptor beta chains presented below share a single source sample, sequenced in a study of blood T cell repertoires in COVID-19. Produced via immunoSEQ multiplex PCR; TCRdb's table is partial and in-frame only. The sample records under 150,000 clones, roughly four fifths being singletons. The sequenced sample consisted of peripheral blood. The receptors derive from a human donor with acute or convalescent COVID-19. The donor label of this sample is uncertain.

V gene TRBV5-6 combines with J gene TRBJ1-6, with D unclear. This CDR3 contains 13 residues. Trimming removed 1 base at V and 14 bases at J, with 13 bases between. The germline V gene encodes CDR1 SGHDT and CDR2 YYEEEE. The CDR3 sequence is CASSLSYASTLHF. The CDR3 DNA is TGTGCCAGCAGCTTGTCGTACGCGTCGACCCTCCACTTT.

The V and J genes are TRBV6-5 and TRBJ1-1, with 9 positions matching TRBD1. J gave up 0 bases and V 2 bases, and 4 bases lay outside the gene matches. The CDR3 totals 16 residues. Per the germline V gene, CDR1 is MNHEY and CDR2 is SVGAGI. The CDR3 region has the DNA TGTGCCAGCAGTTACCGGACAGGGGTTATGAACACTGAAGCTTTCTTT. It encodes CASSYRTGVMNTEAFF.

This rearrangement joins TRBV2 to TRBJ1-1, with D unresolved. V lost 5 bases and J lost 1, with 11 bases in between. CDR3 length: 14 amino acids. CDR1 is SNHLY, CDR2 FYNNEI, per germline. CDR3 protein: CASSPDAGNTEAFF. The CDR3 bases are TGTGCCAGCAGTCCCGACGCGGGGAACACTGAAGCTTTCTTT.

The V call is TRBV6-1, the J call TRBJ2-7; TRBD2 is a possible D gene (5 bases). CDR1 is MNHNS and CDR2 is SASEGT in the germline V gene. V was trimmed by 3 bases and J by 5 bases, leaving 11 bases between them. CDR3 length equals 13 residues. The CDR3 DNA reads as TGTGCCAGCAGTGACAGGAGGATAAACGAGCAGTACGTC. It is translated as CASSDRRINEQYV.

This chain connects TRBV6-1 to TRBJ1-2; 11 bases fit TRBD1. This CDR3 comprises 16 residues. V trimming: 3 bases; J trimming: 4 bases; junction bases outside the gene matches: 7. Germline V gene data show CDR1 as MNHNS and CDR2 as SASEGT. CDR3 region: CASSDEGQGVLYGYTF. CDR3 DNA sequence: TGTGCCAGCAGTGACGAGGGACAGGGGGTTCTCTATGGCTACACCTTC.